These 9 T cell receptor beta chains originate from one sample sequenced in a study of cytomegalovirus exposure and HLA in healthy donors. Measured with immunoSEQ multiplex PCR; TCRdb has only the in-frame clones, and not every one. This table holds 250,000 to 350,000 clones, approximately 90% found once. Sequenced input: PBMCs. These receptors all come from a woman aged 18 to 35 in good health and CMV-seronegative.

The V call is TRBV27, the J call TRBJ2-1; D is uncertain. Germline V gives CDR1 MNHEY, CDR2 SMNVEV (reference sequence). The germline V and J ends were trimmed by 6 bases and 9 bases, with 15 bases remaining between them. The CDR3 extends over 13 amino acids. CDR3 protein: CASSPAGPAEQFF. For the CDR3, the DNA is TGTGCCAGCAGCCCCGCTGGCCCCGCTGAGCAGTTCTTC.

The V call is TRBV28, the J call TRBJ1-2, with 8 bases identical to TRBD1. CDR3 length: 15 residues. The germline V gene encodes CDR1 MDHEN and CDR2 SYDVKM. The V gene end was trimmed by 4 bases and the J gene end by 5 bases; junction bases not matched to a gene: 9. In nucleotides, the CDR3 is TGTGCCAGCAGTTCCGCGGACAGGGATGGGTATGGCTACACCTTC. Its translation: CASSSADRDGYGYTF.

The CDR3 region is CASSPGLADVREQYF. CDR3 nucleotide sequence: TGTGCCAGCAGCCCGGGACTAGCGGACGTACGGGAGCAGTACTTC. J is TRBJ2-7 and V is TRBV4-2; 11 bases align to TRBD2. The CDR3 has 15 residues. Trimming removed 4 bases from V and 7 bases from J; junction bases left unmatched: 9. Germline V gives CDR1 LGHNA, CDR2 YNFKEQ.

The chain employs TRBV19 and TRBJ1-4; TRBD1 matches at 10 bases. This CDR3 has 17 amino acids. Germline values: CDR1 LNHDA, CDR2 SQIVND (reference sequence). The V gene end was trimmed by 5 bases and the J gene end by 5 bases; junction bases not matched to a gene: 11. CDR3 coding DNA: TGTGCCAGTAGTCGACCGGGACAGGGGTTTCAAAATGAAAAACTGTTTTTT. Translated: CASSRPGQGFQNEKLFF.

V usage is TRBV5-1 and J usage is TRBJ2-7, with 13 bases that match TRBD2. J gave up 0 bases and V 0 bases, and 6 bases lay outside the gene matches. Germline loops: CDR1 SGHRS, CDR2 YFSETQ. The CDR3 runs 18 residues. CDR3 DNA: TGCGCCAGCAGCTTGGCCCCGGGACTAGCGGGAAACTCCTACGAGCAGTACTTC. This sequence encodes CASSLAPGLAGNSYEQYF. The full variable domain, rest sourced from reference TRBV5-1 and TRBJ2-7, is KAGVTQTPRYLIKTRGQQVTLSCSPISGHRSVSWYQQTPGQGLQFLFEYFSETQRNKGNFPGRFSGRQFSNSRSEMNVSTLELGDSALYLCASSLAPGLAGNSYEQYFGPGTRLTVT.

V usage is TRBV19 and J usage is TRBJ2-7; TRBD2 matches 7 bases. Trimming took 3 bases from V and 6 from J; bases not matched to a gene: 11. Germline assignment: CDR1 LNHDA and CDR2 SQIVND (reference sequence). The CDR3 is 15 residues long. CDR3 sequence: CASSILGSGYAEQYF. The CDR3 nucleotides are TGTGCCAGTAGTATTTTGGGTAGCGGGTATGCCGAGCAGTACTTC.

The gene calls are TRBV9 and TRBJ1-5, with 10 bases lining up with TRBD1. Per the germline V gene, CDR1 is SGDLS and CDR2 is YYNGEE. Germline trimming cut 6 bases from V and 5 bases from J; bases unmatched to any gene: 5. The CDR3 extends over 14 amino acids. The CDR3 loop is CASNAGQGHQPQHF. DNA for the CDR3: TGTGCCAGCAACGCGGGACAGGGGCATCAGCCCCAGCATTTT.

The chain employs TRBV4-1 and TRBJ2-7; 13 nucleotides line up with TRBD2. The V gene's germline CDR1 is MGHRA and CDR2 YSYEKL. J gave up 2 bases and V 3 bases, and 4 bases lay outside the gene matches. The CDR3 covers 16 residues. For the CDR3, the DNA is TGCGCCAGCAGCCAGTGGACTAGCGGGAGAACCTACGAGCAGTACTTC. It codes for CASSQWTSGRTYEQYF.

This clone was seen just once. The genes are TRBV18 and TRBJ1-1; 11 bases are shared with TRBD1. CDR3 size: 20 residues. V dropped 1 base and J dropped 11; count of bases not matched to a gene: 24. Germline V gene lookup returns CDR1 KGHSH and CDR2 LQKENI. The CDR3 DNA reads TGTGCCAGCTCACCACTTCCTGCTGCCGGGACAGGGGGAGCCCTCCCGGGCGCTTTCTTT. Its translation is CASSPLPAAGTGGALPGAFF.